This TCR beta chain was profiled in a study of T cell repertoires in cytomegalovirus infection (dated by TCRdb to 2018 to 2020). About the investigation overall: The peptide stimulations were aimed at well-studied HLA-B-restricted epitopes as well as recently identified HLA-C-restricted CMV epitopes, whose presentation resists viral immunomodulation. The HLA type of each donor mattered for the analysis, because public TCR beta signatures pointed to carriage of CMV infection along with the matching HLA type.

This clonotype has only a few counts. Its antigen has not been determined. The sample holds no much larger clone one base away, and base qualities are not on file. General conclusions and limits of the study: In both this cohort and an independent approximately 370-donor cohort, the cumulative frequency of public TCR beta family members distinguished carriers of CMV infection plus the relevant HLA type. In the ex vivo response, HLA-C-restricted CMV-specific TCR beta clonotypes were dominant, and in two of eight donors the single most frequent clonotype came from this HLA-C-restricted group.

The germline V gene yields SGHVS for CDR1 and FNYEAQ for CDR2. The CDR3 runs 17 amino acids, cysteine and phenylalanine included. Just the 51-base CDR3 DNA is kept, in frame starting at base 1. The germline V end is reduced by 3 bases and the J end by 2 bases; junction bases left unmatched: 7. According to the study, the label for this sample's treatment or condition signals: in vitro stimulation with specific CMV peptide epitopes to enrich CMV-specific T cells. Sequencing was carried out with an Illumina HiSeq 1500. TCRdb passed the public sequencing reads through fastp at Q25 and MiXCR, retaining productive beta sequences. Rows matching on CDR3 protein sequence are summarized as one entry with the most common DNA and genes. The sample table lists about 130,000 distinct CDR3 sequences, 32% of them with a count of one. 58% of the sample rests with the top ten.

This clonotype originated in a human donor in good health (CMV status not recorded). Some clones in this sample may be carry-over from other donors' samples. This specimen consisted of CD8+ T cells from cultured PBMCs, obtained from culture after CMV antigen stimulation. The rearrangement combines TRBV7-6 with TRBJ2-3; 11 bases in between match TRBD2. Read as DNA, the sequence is TGTGCCAGCAGCTTCCTCCTAGCGGGGGGTAACACAGATACGCAGTATTTT. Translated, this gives CASSFLLAGGNTDTQYF.